One sample yielded the 22 T cell receptor beta chains listed below, sequenced in a study of T cell responses to AZD1222 COVID-19 vaccine. TCRdb's copy holds only in-frame clones and misses some; the assay was immunoSEQ multiplex PCR. The sample has around 50,000 clones, around nine tenths seen once. Sequencing was performed on peripheral blood, taken 28 days after the second AZD1222 dose. These receptors all stem from an adult who received the AZD1222 COVID-19 vaccine.

DNA for the CDR3: TGTGCCAGCAGCTTGGGACAGGGTATGCGATTTGAAAACTACGAGCAGTACTTC. It translates to CASSLGQGMRFENYEQYF. The chain joins TRBV5-4 to TRBJ2-7, with TRBD1 matching 7 bases. The trim removed 0 bases at V and 3 bases at J, leaving 15 bases unmatched. Looked up from germline, CDR1 is SGHNT and CDR2 is YYREEE (reference sequence). This CDR3 is 18 amino acids long.

This clone was counted once. The chain couples TRBV5-4 to TRBJ1-6; D gene ambiguous. The CDR3 has 13 amino acids. The germline V and J ends were trimmed by 0 bases and 9 bases, with 7 bases remaining between them. CDR1 and CDR2 (germline): SGHNT, YYREEE (reference sequence). The CDR3 DNA is TGTGCCAGCAGCTTGGACAAGGGTTCACCCCTCCACTTT. Protein sequence: CASSLDKGSPLHF.

CDR3 loop: CASRGRNYGYTF. The CDR3 DNA follows: TGTGCCAGCCGGGGACGTAACTATGGCTACACCTTC. The gene calls are TRBV19 and TRBJ1-2; TRBD1 is a possible D gene (5 bases). The CDR3 extends over 12 amino acids. Trimming shortened V by 9 bases and J by 1 base, and 9 bases separated the two germline ends. CDR1 and CDR2 (germline): LNHDA, SQIVND (reference sequence). The full variable domain, in which reference TRBV19 and TRBJ1-2 provide the parts outside the CDR3, is DGGITQSPKYLFRKEGQNVTLSCEQNLNHDAMYWYRQDPGQGLRLIYYSQIVNDFQKGDIAEGYSVSREKKESFPLTVTSAQKNPTAFYLCASRGRNYGYTFGSGTRLTVV.

In this sample, this clone turned up a few times. The rearrangement links TRBV12-5 to TRBJ1-1; 7 bases agree with TRBD1. The J segment lost 5 bases and the V segment lost 8 bases, leaving 5 bases of the junction unmatched. This CDR3 has 12 amino acids. The germline V gene encodes CDR1 LGHNT and CDR2 FRNRAP. CDR3 sequence (DNA): TGTGCTAGTAATGCAGGGGGGACTGAAGCTTTCTTT. This sequence encodes CASNAGGTEAFF. The full variable domain, with the rest looked up from reference TRBV12-5 and TRBJ1-1, is DARVTQTPRHKVTEMGQEVTMRCQPILGHNTVFWYRQTMMQGLELLAYFRNRAPLDDSGMPKDRFSAEMPDATLATLKIQPSEPRDSAVYFCASNAGGTEAFFGQGTRLTVV.

This chain links TRBV9 with TRBJ1-1; D unresolved. V was clipped by 0 bases and J by 2 bases, with 14 bases between them. CDR1 is SGDLS and CDR2 is YYNGEE in the germline V gene. This CDR3 is built from 16 residues. CDR3 in amino acids: CASSVGVEVANTEAFF. The CDR3 DNA reads TGTGCCAGCAGCGTAGGCGTAGAAGTTGCCAACACTGAAGCTTTCTTT. Drawing the rest from reference TRBV9 and TRBJ1-1, the complete variable domain is DSGVTQTPKHLITATGQRVTLRCSPRSGDLSVYWYQQSLDQGLQFLIQYYNGEERAKGNILERFSAQQFPDLHSELNLSSLELGDSALYFCASSVGVEVANTEAFFGQGTRLTVV.

The V gene is TRBV27, the J gene TRBJ1-5; no clear D gene. This CDR3 spans 15 amino acids. From germline, CDR1 is MNHEY and CDR2 SMNVEV (reference sequence). Trimming shortened V by 5 bases and J by 6 bases, and 17 bases separated the two germline ends. The CDR3 protein is CASSPSPGFPQPQHF. The DNA for the CDR3 is TGTGCCAGCAGTCCTAGCCCCGGGTTCCCTCAGCCCCAGCATTTT.

The chain uses TRBV10-1 and TRBJ1-2; D remains unclear. The CDR3 totals 11 residues. CDR1 and CDR2 (germline): WNHNN, SYGVQD (reference sequence). With 3 bases removed from V and 6 bases from J, the gap between germline ends came to 5 bases. CDR3 DNA sequence: TGCGCCAGCAGTGATTCAGATGGCTACACCTTC. Translating gives CASSDSDGYTF.

The V call is TRBV27, the J call TRBJ1-1, with a tentative D call TRBD1 (6 bases). Germline CDR1 reads MNHEY; CDR2 reads SMNVEV (reference sequence). This CDR3 comprises 15 residues. The V end was cut by 5 bases, the J end by 1 base, with 14 bases between. In nucleotides, the CDR3 is TGTGCCAGCAGTCCGACTCCGACAGGGAACACTGAAGCTTTCTTT. Its protein is CASSPTPTGNTEAFF.

The genes are TRBV12-3 or TRBV12-4 and TRBJ1-5; D gene unclear. CDR3 length: 12 amino acids. With 2 bases removed from V and 4 bases from J, the gap between germline ends came to 3 bases. As DNA, the CDR3 is TGTGCCAGCAGTTTACTAAATCAGCCCCAGCATTTT. It translates to CASSLLNQPQHF.

V usage is TRBV4-1 and J usage is TRBJ1-3; a weak D match, TRBD1 (6 bases). The germline V and J ends were trimmed by 4 bases and 8 bases, with 15 bases remaining between them. This CDR3 is 14 amino acids long. Per the germline V gene, CDR1 is MGHRA and CDR2 is YSYEKL. CDR3 DNA sequence: TGCGCCAGCAGCCCACGACAGGAGGTACACACCATATATTTT. Translated: CASSPRQEVHTIYF.

A single count supports this clone. The chain has TRBV6-2 or TRBV6-3 and TRBJ2-7; D unclear. With 4 bases removed from V and 1 base from J, the gap between germline ends came to 14 bases. This CDR3 spans 15 amino acids. Germline CDR1 and CDR2: MNHEY and SVGEGT. This CDR3 reads CASSFRGLTSYEQYF. The CDR3 DNA reads as TGTGCCAGCAGTTTTCGTGGCCTGACTTCCTACGAGCAGTACTTC.

The chain carries TRBV12-3 or TRBV12-4 and TRBJ2-7, with 7 bases fitting TRBD1. CDR3 length: 13 residues. J lost 1 base, V lost 7 bases, and 4 bases had no gene match. CDR3 sequence: CASNRQGSYEQYF. DNA of the CDR3: TGTGCCAGCAACCGACAGGGATCCTACGAGCAGTACTTC.

The chain recombines TRBV28 with TRBJ2-7, with 11 bases matching TRBD2. Germline CDR1 and CDR2: MDHEN and SYDVKM. The CDR3 consists of 15 residues. J gave up 5 bases and V 6 bases, and 9 bases lay outside the gene matches. CDR3 residues: CASSLAGGPTHEQYF. In DNA form, the CDR3 reads TGTGCCAGCAGCTTAGCGGGAGGGCCGACCCACGAGCAGTACTTC.

The rearrangement uses TRBV10-1 and TRBJ1-3; D not certain. V was trimmed by 3 bases and J by 1 base, leaving 7 bases between them. Per germline, CDR1 WNHNN and CDR2 SYGVQD (reference sequence). The CDR3 extends over 14 amino acids. The CDR3 spells CASSDRGSGNTIYF. The DNA of the CDR3 is TGCGCCAGCAGTGATCGGGGATCTGGAAACACCATATATTTT.

The V gene is TRBV5-4, the J gene TRBJ1-2; 7 bases match TRBD1. The J segment lost 8 bases and the V segment lost 5 bases, leaving 9 bases of the junction unmatched. Germline-derived CDR1 and CDR2 are SGHNT and YYREEE (reference sequence). CDR3 length: 13 residues. Written as DNA, the CDR3 is TGTGCCAGCAGACCCGGACAGGCGGGAGGCTACACCTTC. It specifies CASRPGQAGGYTF.

The chain uses TRBV7-2 and TRBJ2-2; no firm D call. Trimming removed 2 bases from V and 5 bases from J, with 15 bases in between. This CDR3 region has 16 residues. In germline, CDR1 is SGHTA, CDR2 FQGNSA. The CDR3 protein is CASSLFEPMLTGELFF. DNA for the CDR3: TGTGCCAGCAGCTTATTTGAGCCCATGTTGACCGGGGAGCTGTTTTTT.

The V call is TRBV19, the J call TRBJ1-1; possibly TRBD1 for D (6 bases). The germline CDR1 and CDR2 sequences are LNHDA and SQIVND (reference sequence). The CDR3 contains 14 residues. The V end was cut by 5 bases, the J end by 2 bases, with 12 bases between. This CDR3 reads CASSAYRDNTEAFF. DNA of the CDR3: TGTGCCAGTAGTGCCTACAGGGATAACACTGAAGCTTTCTTT. The whole variable domain, filled in from reference TRBV19 and TRBJ1-1, reads DGGITQSPKYLFRKEGQNVTLSCEQNLNHDAMYWYRQDPGQGLRLIYYSQIVNDFQKGDIAEGYSVSREKKESFPLTVTSAQKNPTAFYLCASSAYRDNTEAFFGQGTRLTVV.

The V and J genes are TRBV9 and TRBJ2-7, with 11 positions matching TRBD2. V lost 3 bases and J lost 6; bases outside the gene matches: 5. Per the germline V gene, CDR1 is SGDLS and CDR2 is YYNGEE. The CDR3 totals 14 residues. The CDR3 spells CASSEGLAAAEQYF. The CDR3 DNA reads as TGTGCCAGCAGCGAGGGACTAGCGGCCGCCGAGCAGTACTTC.

The J gene is TRBJ2-5, the V gene TRBV2; D gene unclear. The CDR3 contains 14 residues. Germline-derived CDR1 and CDR2 are SNHLY and FYNNEI. V shed 1 base and J shed 2 bases, with 8 bases lying between them. This CDR3 reads CASSEDRIQETQYF. The CDR3, as DNA: TGTGCCAGCAGTGAAGATCGGATACAAGAGACCCAGTACTTC.

This clone was recorded a few times. The CDR3 DNA reads TGCAGCGTTGAAGAACAGCTGAACACTGAAGCTTTCTTT. This encodes CSVEEQLNTEAFF. The genes are TRBV29-1 and TRBJ1-1, with unresolved D. Per germline, CDR1 SQVTM and CDR2 ANQGSEA. Deletions cut 0 bases from V and 0 bases from J, with 5 bases between. The CDR3 sequence is 13 residues long.

This clone appeared a single time. V and J are TRBV7-9 and TRBJ2-1; TRBD1 agrees at 7 bases. CDR3 length: 15 amino acids. The V segment lost 5 bases and the J segment 2 bases; nucleotides outside the gene matches: 6. The germline V gene encodes CDR1 SEHNR and CDR2 FQNEAQ (reference sequence). CDR3 in amino acids: CASSAQGSPYNEQFF. In DNA, the CDR3 is TGTGCCAGCAGCGCACAGGGGAGCCCCTACAATGAGCAGTTCTTC. The complete variable domain, with remaining parts taken from reference TRBV7-9 and TRBJ2-1, reads DTGVSQNPRHKITKRGQNVTFRCDPISEHNRLYWYRQTLGQGPEFLTYFQNEAQLEKSRLLSDRFSAERPKGSFSTLEIQRTEQGDSAMYLCASSAQGSPYNEQFFGPGTRLTVL.

The chain links TRBV6-5 to TRBJ2-7; D may match TRBD1 or TRBD2 (5 bases each). Between the trimmed V and J ends, which lost 4 bases and 0 bases, there was a span of 10 bases. The CDR3 is 14 amino acids. Germline V gene data show CDR1 as MNHEY and CDR2 as SVGAGI. CDR3 nucleotides: TGTGCCAGCAGTTGGGGACGGAACTCCTACGAGCAGTACTTC. Translating gives CASSWGRNSYEQYF.